The 32 T cell receptor beta chains listed next were all sequenced from one sample in a study of STAT3 mutations in large granular lymphocyte leukemia. Points from the study as a whole: In T-cell large granular lymphocyte leukemia, about half of patients showed multiple immunodominant subclonotypes.

Data came from immunoSEQ multiplex PCR; TCRdb stores just in-frame clones and leaves some out. The sample lists about 16,000 clones, 84% occurring once. Their antigens are not known. Sample: peripheral blood mononuclear cells. The origin of the receptors is a man aged 50-59 years with T-cell large granular lymphocyte leukemia. Some clones in this sample may be carry-over from other donors' samples.

CDR3 in amino acids: CASSLGGDFYEQYF. DNA for the CDR3: TGTGCCAGCAGCTTGGGAGGGGATTTCTACGAGCAGTACTTC. The chain joins TRBV5-6 to TRBJ2-7; tentatively, D is TRBD1 or TRBD2 (5 bases each). Germline V lookup: CDR1 SGHDT, CDR2 YYEEEE. The V end was cut by 0 bases, the J end by 3 bases, with 10 bases between. The length of the CDR3 is 14 residues.

The chain is built from TRBV29-1 and TRBJ1-2, with D unclear. V was shortened by 0 bases and J by 4 bases, with 15 bases between the two germline ends. Per the germline V gene, CDR1 is SQVTM and CDR2 is ANQGSEA. This CDR3 has 15 amino acids. The CDR3 nucleotides are TGCAGCGTTGAAGAGACGACTTGGGCTTTCTATGGCTACACCTTC. Its translation: CSVEETTWAFYGYTF.

This clone was counted once. The V gene is TRBV7-2, the J gene TRBJ1-4; 8 bases are a match to TRBD1. This CDR3 region has 15 residues. Germline loops: CDR1 SGHTA, CDR2 FQGNSA. The trim removed 4 bases at V and 10 bases at J, leaving 11 bases unmatched. CDR3 residues: CASSSQGATWGKLFF. In nucleotides, the CDR3 is TGTGCCAGCAGCTCGCAGGGGGCGACCTGGGGAAAACTGTTTTTT.

This sequence joins TRBV19 and TRBJ2-3; 10 bases agree with TRBD2. Germline lookup yields CDR1 LNHDA and CDR2 SQIVND (reference sequence). The CDR3 is 15 residues long. Trimming removed 3 bases from V and 3 bases from J; junction bases left unmatched: 3. The CDR3 spells CASSIQLAGTDTQYF. For the CDR3, the DNA is TGTGCCAGTAGTATCCAACTAGCGGGGACAGATACGCAGTATTTT.

The chain links TRBV7-2 to TRBJ2-4, with D perhaps TRBD2 (5 bases). Germline CDR1 is SGHTA and CDR2 is FQGNSA. V lost 1 base and J 0 bases, leaving 10 bases between the germline ends. The CDR3 is made up of 16 amino acids. The CDR3 protein is CASSLEGGLAKNIQYF. The DNA of the CDR3 is TGTGCCAGCAGCTTAGAAGGCGGGTTAGCCAAAAACATTCAGTACTTC.

In its sample, this clone was seen once. The DNA for the CDR3 is TGTGCCAGCAGCTCAGGGTATGGGGATGGCTACGAGCAGTACTTC. Translation gives CASSSGYGDGYEQYF. The chain links TRBV7-2 to TRBJ2-7; perhaps TRBD1 as D (5 bases). Germline CDR1 reads SGHTA; CDR2 reads FQGNSA. This CDR3 has 15 residues. Trimming stripped 4 bases from V and 3 bases from J, with 16 bases between.

The chain has TRBV7-2 and TRBJ2-4, with 8 bases matching TRBD1. With V trimmed by 6 bases and J by 2 bases, 6 bases remained unmatched. In germline, CDR1 is SGHTA, CDR2 FQGNSA. The CDR3 is 15 residues long. Here the CDR3 DNA reads TGTGCCAGCAGACAGCAGGGGGCGACCAAAAACATTCAGTACTTC. Amino acids: CASRQQGATKNIQYF.

In its sample, this clone ranks as large. The rearrangement uses TRBV11-2 and TRBJ2-3, with 8 nucleotides matching TRBD2. The length of the CDR3 is 15 residues. V lost 2 bases to trimming and J lost 4 bases; unmatched junction nucleotides: 5. The germline V gene has CDR1 SGHAT and CDR2 FQNNGV. As DNA, the CDR3 is TGTGCCAGCAGCTTAATACCGGGGGGGGCAGATACGCAGTATTTT. Translation: CASSLIPGGADTQYF.

The J gene is TRBJ2-5, the V gene TRBV11-2; D is unclear. Trimming pared 0 bases from V and 4 bases from J, leaving 9 bases between. The V gene's germline CDR1 is SGHAT and CDR2 FQNNGV. The CDR3 consists of 14 residues. CDR3 sequence: CASSLDSWLETQYF. The DNA of the CDR3 is TGTGCCAGCAGCTTAGATAGCTGGTTAGAGACCCAGTACTTC.

The chain couples TRBV19 to TRBJ1-4, with D maybe TRBD1 (5 bases). V was pared by 5 bases and J by 0 bases, with 16 bases between. Germline assignment: CDR1 LNHDA and CDR2 SQIVND (reference sequence). The CDR3 length is 17 residues. The CDR3: CASSFDSPGATNEKLFF. The CDR3 nucleotides are TGTGCCAGTAGTTTCGACAGTCCCGGGGCAACTAATGAAAAACTGTTTTTT.

The chain recombines TRBV25-1 with TRBJ1-2; TRBD1 agrees at 8 bases. This CDR3 region has 13 residues. CDR1 is MGHDK and CDR2 is SYGVNS in the germline V gene. The junction had 0 bases not matched to a gene; V was cut back by 6 bases and J by 0 bases. The CDR3, as DNA: TGTGCCAGCAGGACAGGGGCTAACTATGGCTACACCTTC. It yields the protein CASRTGANYGYTF.

The chain has TRBV7-9 and TRBJ2-6, with D hard to call. Trimming left V 5 bases short and J 0 bases short, with 11 bases between. CDR3 length: 16 residues. Looked up from germline, CDR1 is SEHNR and CDR2 is FQNEAQ (reference sequence). The CDR3 region has the DNA TGTGCCAGCAGCCATCGACAACCCTCTGGGGCCAACGTCCTGACTTTC. It is translated as CASSHRQPSGANVLTF. Filled out from reference TRBV7-9 and TRBJ2-6, the complete variable domain reads DTGVSQNPRHKITKRGQNVTFRCDPISEHNRLYWYRQTLGQGPEFLTYFQNEAQLEKSRLLSDRFSAERPKGSFSTLEIQRTEQGDSAMYLCASSHRQPSGANVLTFGAGSRLTVL.

On this clone itself: Other nucleotide sequences from this sample produce the same CDR3. This chain links TRBV4-1 with TRBJ2-7; the match to TRBD1 covers 7 bases. Germline V gene lookup returns CDR1 MGHRA and CDR2 YSYEKL. V lost 4 bases, J lost 0 bases, and 3 bases stayed unmatched. This CDR3 has 14 residues. Here the CDR3 DNA reads TGCGCCAGCAGCCTCGGGACAGACTCCTACGAGCAGTACTTC. This translates into CASSLGTDSYEQYF.

The rearrangement uses TRBV5-1 and TRBJ1-3; D unclear. There are 17 residues in the CDR3. Trimming took 0 bases from V and 0 from J, leaving 13 bases between them. Germline-derived CDR1 and CDR2 are SGHRS and YFSETQ. CDR3 loop: CASSLDPGSLSGNTIYF. In nucleotides, the CDR3 is TGCGCCAGCAGCTTGGATCCAGGCAGTCTCTCTGGAAACACCATATATTTT. The full variable domain, in which reference TRBV5-1 and TRBJ1-3 provide the parts outside the CDR3, is KAGVTQTPRYLIKTRGQQVTLSCSPISGHRSVSWYQQTPGQGLQFLFEYFSETQRNKGNFPGRFSGRQFSNSRSEMNVSTLELGDSALYLCASSLDPGSLSGNTIYFGEGSWLTVV.

This chain joins TRBV30 and TRBJ1-5, with 7 bases lining up with TRBD1. Trimming removed 4 bases from V and 2 bases from J; junction bases left unmatched: 8. The CDR3 is made up of 15 amino acids. The germline V gene has CDR1 GTSNPN and CDR2 SVGIG (reference sequence). The CDR3 nucleotides read TGTGCCTGGAAGTACGGAACAGGGGGCAATCAGCCCCAGCATTTT. Residues: CAWKYGTGGNQPQHF.

This clone was seen a few times. The V and J genes are TRBV5-4 and TRBJ1-1; 12 nucleotides align to TRBD1. The CDR3 runs to 17 residues. Germline V gene lookup returns CDR1 SGHNT and CDR2 YYREEE (reference sequence). Trimming removed 4 bases from V and 3 bases from J; junction bases left unmatched: 10. The CDR3 DNA sequence: TGTGCCAGCAGCCCAGGGACAGGGGGCTTAGGGGACACTGAAGCTTTCTTT. Translation gives CASSPGTGGLGDTEAFF. The entire variable domain, with the rest obtained from reference TRBV5-4 and TRBJ1-1, is as follows: ETGVTQSPTHLIKTRGQQVTLRCSSQSGHNTVSWYQQALGQGPQFIFQYYREEENGRGNFPPRFSGLQFPNYSSELNVNALELDDSALYLCASSPGTGGLGDTEAFFGQGTRLTVV.

CDR3 residues: CASSLEGALGELFF. As DNA, the CDR3 is TGTGCCAGCAGCTTAGAAGGGGCTCTCGGGGAGCTGTTTTTT. The rearrangement links TRBV7-3 to TRBJ2-2, with D maybe TRBD1 (5 bases). With 2 bases removed from V and 7 bases from J, the gap between germline ends came to 11 bases. CDR3 length: 14 amino acids. Germline V gene sequence: CDR1 SGHTA, CDR2 FQGTGA.

The CDR3 nucleotides are TGTGCCAGCAGTCAGGGCTATGGCTATGGCTACACCTTC. This encodes CASSQGYGYGYTF. This rearrangement joins TRBV7-3 to TRBJ1-2; tentatively, D is TRBD1 (5 bases). Deletions cut 6 bases from V and 4 bases from J, with 12 bases between. CDR3 length: 13 amino acids. The germline gives CDR1 SGHTA, CDR2 FQGTGA.

This chain joins TRBV5-1 and TRBJ2-1, with D unclear. Trimming left V 0 bases short and J 8 bases short, with 3 bases between. Germline V gene data show CDR1 as SGHRS and CDR2 as YFSETQ. The CDR3 runs to 11 residues. CDR3 nucleotide sequence: TGCGCCAGCAGCTTGGAGGATGAGCAGTTCTTC. Translation gives CASSLEDEQFF.

The genes are TRBV6-1 and TRBJ2-3, with 8 bases that match TRBD2. The CDR3 is 15 residues long. The V segment lost 3 bases and the J segment 4 bases; nucleotides outside the gene matches: 6. Germline V gene sequence: CDR1 MNHNS, CDR2 SASEGT. CDR3 loop: CASSDVGGGSDTQYF. CDR3 bases: TGTGCCAGCAGTGACGTCGGGGGGGGGTCAGATACGCAGTATTTT.

V gene TRBV5-6 combines with J gene TRBJ1-3, with TRBD1 matching over 8 bases. The CDR3 is 14 residues long. Germline loops: CDR1 SGHDT, CDR2 YYEEEE. J was trimmed by 4 bases and V by 4 bases; bases with no gene match: 4. CDR3 residues: CASSPRTGGNTIYF. The CDR3 coding sequence is TGTGCCAGCAGCCCAAGGACAGGGGGAAACACCATATATTTT. Together with reference TRBV5-6 and TRBJ1-3, the CDR3 gives the full variable domain: DAGVTQSPTHLIKTRGQQVTLRCSPKSGHDTVSWYQQALGQGPQFIFQYYEEEERQRGNFPDRFSGHQFPNYSSELNVNALLLGDSALYLCASSPRTGGNTIYFGEGSWLTVV.

This clone was detected only a few times. The gene calls are TRBV7-9 and TRBJ1-4, with D unresolved. Trimming removed 5 bases at V and 7 bases at J, with 8 bases between. The CDR3 runs 12 residues. CDR1 and CDR2 from the germline V gene are SEHNR and FQNEAQ (reference sequence). Here the CDR3 DNA reads TGTGCCAGCAGCCCGGGAAGTGAAAAACTGTTTTTT. It is translated as CASSPGSEKLFF.

The V gene is TRBV23-1, the J gene TRBJ1-1, with 9 bases identical to TRBD1. Being an ORF, TRBV23-1 has a function that is uncertain. Unmatched junction bases numbered 11, after V lost 4 bases and J lost 2 bases. The CDR3 spans 17 residues. Written as DNA, the CDR3 is TGCGCCAGCAGTCCGGACAGGGGCGAAACGATAAACACTGAAGCTTTCTTT. Its protein product is CASSPDRGETINTEAFF.

The chain joins TRBV28 to TRBJ2-7; TRBD2 aligns across 9 bases. CDR1 MDHEN and CDR2 SYDVKM come from the germline V gene. The CDR3 consists of 13 residues. J lost 6 bases, V lost 7 bases, and 7 bases had no gene match. CDR3 sequence reads: CASTRGGRAEQYF. DNA for the CDR3: TGTGCCAGCACTAGGGGCGGGAGGGCCGAGCAGTACTTC.

The rearrangement uses TRBV29-1 and TRBJ1-2; 8 nucleotides align to TRBD1. Unmatched junction bases numbered 4, after V lost 4 bases and J lost 3 bases. Germline values: CDR1 SQVTM, CDR2 ANQGSEA. This CDR3 is 13 amino acids long. The CDR3 sequence: CSVVQGDYYGYTF. CDR3 in DNA: TGCAGCGTTGTACAGGGGGACTACTATGGCTACACCTTC.

The genes are TRBV5-1 and TRBJ2-7; D is ambiguous. Germline assignment: CDR1 SGHRS and CDR2 YFSETQ. Trimming took 1 base from V and 4 from J, leaving 6 bases between them. This CDR3 region has 12 residues. DNA of the CDR3: TGCGCCAGCAGCTTGACCAAGTACGAGCAGTACTTC. Protein product: CASSLTKYEQYF.

This chain joins TRBV14 and TRBJ1-1; a weak D match, TRBD1 (5 bases). The CDR3 consists of 12 residues. Trimming pared 7 bases from V and 7 bases from J, leaving 13 bases between. Germline V gives CDR1 SGHDN, CDR2 FVKESK. This CDR3 reads CASNQGTIEAFF. CDR3 nucleotide sequence: TGTGCCAGCAACCAGGGTACGATTGAAGCTTTCTTT.

The rearrangement links TRBV5-1 to TRBJ2-7; D may be TRBD1 (6 bases). CDR3 length equals 15 residues. Trimming took off 0 bases at V and 3 bases at J, with 13 bases between the two ends. Germline loops: CDR1 SGHRS, CDR2 YFSETQ. CDR3 amino acids: CASSLEGQPFYEQYF. DNA of the CDR3: TGCGCCAGCAGCTTGGAGGGACAACCTTTCTACGAGCAGTACTTC.

The V and J genes are TRBV10-1 and TRBJ2-7; no reliable D call. The CDR3 runs 12 residues. From germline, CDR1 is WNHNN and CDR2 SYGVQD (reference sequence). Between the trimmed V and J ends, which lost 0 bases and 5 bases, there was a span of 5 bases. CDR3 sequence reads: CASSESIHEQYF. As DNA, the CDR3 is TGCGCCAGCAGTGAGTCCATCCACGAGCAGTACTTC.

The chain is built from TRBV6-5 and TRBJ1-2, with a possible D match to TRBD1 (6 bases). The CDR3 is made up of 14 amino acids. The germline V gene encodes CDR1 MNHEY and CDR2 SVGAGI. V was clipped by 6 bases and J by 7 bases, with 18 bases between them. This CDR3 reads CASSQAPGTPGYTF. The DNA of the CDR3 is TGTGCCAGCAGCCAGGCACCAGGGACACCTGGCTACACCTTC.

The rearrangement links TRBV6-5 to TRBJ2-2, with D tentatively TRBD2 (6 bases). Trimming left V 2 bases short and J 0 bases short, with 7 bases between. The CDR3 has 15 residues. Germline-derived CDR1 and CDR2 are MNHEY and SVGAGI. The CDR3 loop reads CASSYGTANTGELFF. For the CDR3, the DNA is TGTGCCAGCAGTTACGGGACTGCGAACACCGGGGAGCTGTTTTTT.

The chain couples TRBV18 to TRBJ1-1; D is ambiguous. CDR3 length: 13 amino acids. V gave up 6 bases and J gave up 0 bases, with 8 bases separating them. Germline CDR1 KGHSH, CDR2 LQKENI. The CDR3 DNA is TGTGCCAGCTCCCAAGGGTTGAACACTGAAGCTTTCTTT. Its protein product is CASSQGLNTEAFF.